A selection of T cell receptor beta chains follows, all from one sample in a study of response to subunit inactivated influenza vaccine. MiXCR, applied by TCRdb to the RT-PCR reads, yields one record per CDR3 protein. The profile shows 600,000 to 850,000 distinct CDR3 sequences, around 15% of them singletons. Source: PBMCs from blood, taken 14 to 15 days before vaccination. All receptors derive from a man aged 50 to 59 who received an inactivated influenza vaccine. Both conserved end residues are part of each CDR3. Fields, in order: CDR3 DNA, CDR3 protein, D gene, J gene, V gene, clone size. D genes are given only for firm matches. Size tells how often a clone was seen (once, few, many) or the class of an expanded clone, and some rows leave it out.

TGCGCCAGCAGCCAAGGGACAGGGGCTACACGGGAGCAGTTCTTC,CASSQGTGATREQFF,TRBD1,TRBJ2-1,TRBV4-3,few
TGTGCCAGCAGTCGTCGGACTAGCGGGATTCCCGGGGAGCTGTTTTTT,CASSRRTSGIPGELFF,TRBD2,TRBJ2-2,TRBV12-3/TRBV12-4,few
TGCAGTGCTAGAGATCTCAAAAACATTCAGTACTTC,CSARDLKNIQYF,NA,TRBJ2-4,TRBV20-1,NA
TGCAGTGCTAGGGGACAGGGAGGTCACAATGAGCAGTTCTTC,CSARGQGGHNEQFF,TRBD1,TRBJ2-1,TRBV20-1,NA
TGTGCCACCGCCCGGTCGGGGATTTACGAGCAGTACTTC,CATARSGIYEQYF,NA,TRBJ2-7,TRBV15,few
TGTGCCAGCAGCCGAAGCGGCATCACCGGGGAGCTGTTTTTT,CASSRSGITGELFF,NA,TRBJ2-2,TRBV4-2,few
TGCGCCAGCAGCGAAGGGAGGTCCTCTAACTATGGCTACACCTTC,CASSEGRSSNYGYTF,NA,TRBJ1-2,TRBV4-3,NA
TGTGCCTGGAGTGTTAGGGGCCAGCGCCACGAGCAGTACTTC,CAWSVRGQRHEQYF,NA,TRBJ2-7,TRBV30,NA
TGTGCCAGCACCCTACCGCCGGGGTACGAGCAGTACTTC,CASTLPPGYEQYF,NA,TRBJ2-7,TRBV28,few
TGTGCCAGCAGTTTATCAGGGGGAGCGGAGACCCAGTACTTC,CASSLSGGAETQYF,NA,TRBJ2-5,TRBV27,many
TGTGCAAGTCGCTTCTCCGGCCACCATCAGCCCCAGCATTTT,CASRFSGHHQPQHF,NA,TRBJ1-5,TRBV12-2,few
TGTGCCAGCAGTTACCGACGGGGTGGAGCCCCTCAGCCCCAGCATTTT,CASSYRRGGAPQPQHF,NA,TRBJ1-5,TRBV6-2/TRBV6-3,NA
TGTGCCATCAGCCTAGGACAGGGTTCCTACGAGCAGTACTTC,CAISLGQGSYEQYF,TRBD1,TRBJ2-7,TRBV10-3,NA
TGCAGCGTTCGTGGGGGGAGCCCCTTTAGCACAGATACGCAGTATTTT,CSVRGGSPFSTDTQYF,NA,TRBJ2-3,TRBV29-1,few
TGTGCCAGCAGAGTCAGCGGGACTCTCTTTATAAACGGGGAGCTGTTTTTT,CASRVSGTLFINGELFF,TRBD2,TRBJ2-2,TRBV12-3/TRBV12-4,NA
TGCGCCAGCAGCCAAGGGCCCACAGCTACCTTTAGCAATCAGCCCCAGCATTTT,CASSQGPTATFSNQPQHF,NA,TRBJ1-5,TRBV4-1,few
TGCGCCAGCAGCCAAGGATCACATCTCAGGGGGGGGCGCCTCGGAGCAGATACGCAGTATTTT,CASSQGSHLRGGRLGADTQYF,NA,TRBJ2-3,TRBV4-1,NA
TGTCACCGACGAGGGGACAAAAATTTC,CHRRGDKNF,NA,TRBJ2-5,TRBV6-2/TRBV6-3,few
TGCAGCGTTGAGGGGGGGGACGGAGGCACAGATACGCAGTATTTT,CSVEGGDGGTDTQYF,TRBD2,TRBJ2-3,TRBV29-1,many
TGTGCCACCCGGACTAGCGTGGACACCGGGGAGCTGTTTTTT,CATRTSVDTGELFF,TRBD2,TRBJ2-2,TRBV6-2/TRBV6-3,many
TGCAGTGCTAGAGGGGGGGCGCACACTGAAGCTTTCTTT,CSARGGAHTEAFF,NA,TRBJ1-1,TRBV20-1,NA
TGTGCCAGCAGCCCCCAGGCGGAAAACTACGAGCAGTACTTC,CASSPQAENYEQYF,NA,TRBJ2-7,TRBV7-2,NA
TGCAGTGCTACCCAACTAGCGGGAGAGACAGATACGCAGTATTTT,CSATQLAGETDTQYF,TRBD2,TRBJ2-3,TRBV20-1,NA
TGTGCCAGCAGCCATCTAGGCGGGACTGCTGACTACGAGCAGTACTTC,CASSHLGGTADYEQYF,NA,TRBJ2-7,TRBV3-1,few
TGCAGTGCTAGACAAGACCTCCTTGGGACTACCGCCTACGAGCAGTACTTC,CSARQDLLGTTAYEQYF,TRBD2,TRBJ2-7,TRBV20-1,many
TGTGCCAGCTCACCTCGGACAGGGGTGTCACAGCCCCAGCATTTT,CASSPRTGVSQPQHF,TRBD1,TRBJ1-5,TRBV18,once
TGCAGTGCTAGCAGCTCGGGGGATAATTCACCCCTCCACTTT,CSASSSGDNSPLHF,NA,TRBJ1-6,TRBV20-1,few